This TCR beta chain was obtained from a study of T cells in Graves' hyperthyroidism and ophthalmopathy. Between the trimmed V and J ends, which lost 4 bases and 5 bases, there was a span of 14 bases. The germline gives CDR1 SGHAT, CDR2 FQNNGV. CDR3 length: 14 residues. There are many counts of this clonotype. The TCR beta CDR3 regions underwent amplification using RNA transcripts as the source. Initially, a first-round RT-PCR of the TCR CDR3 employed the HTBI primer set. TCRdb itself ran the multiplex PCR reads through MiXCR, one entry per CDR3 protein. The sample lists a few hundred thousand distinct CDR3 sequences, more than 20% occurring once.

Sequences were obtained from blood. The sequence came from a man aged 50 to 60 with Graves' hyperthyroidism. V and J are TRBV11-2 and TRBJ2-5; tentative D call: TRBD2 (6 bases). The CDR3 DNA follows: TGTGCCAGCAGCTGGGGGGAGTACGGGGAGACCCAGTACTTC. Residues: CASSWGEYGETQYF.